A selection of T cell receptor beta chains follows, all from one sample in a study of T cells after yellow fever vaccination. TCRdb reprocessed the 5' RACE reads via MiXCR and lists one record per CDR3 protein. Of about 260,000 distinct CDR3 sequences listed, roughly 13% are singletons. Here the sequenced sample was CD4+ T cells sorted from PBMCs, taken 45 days after the yellow fever booster vaccination. All receptors come from a man aged 25-45 years who received the YFV17D yellow fever vaccine. Each CDR3 is given with its conserved first and last residue. Each record gives: V gene, D gene, J gene, clone size, CDR3 length, CDR3 protein, CDR3 DNA. The D gene is left open where the match is weak. Rows may omit the clone size; those that give it use once, few, many or a size class.

TRBV12-3/TRBV12-4,-,TRBJ2-1,few,15,CASSLSVALPNEQFF,TGTGCCAGCAGTTTATCGGTGGCCCTACCCAATGAGCAGTTCTTC
TRBV6-1,TRBD1,TRBJ2-7,few,13,CASSADRGYEQYF,TGTGCCAGCAGTGCGGACAGGGGTTACGAGCAGTACTTC
TRBV20-1,-,TRBJ2-5,many,13,CSAARGYQETQYF,TGCAGTGCCGCGAGGGGGTACCAAGAGACCCAGTACTTC
TRBV20-1,TRBD2,TRBJ2-1,-,17,CSARGGREGPGSYEQFF,TGCAGTGCTAGGGGGGGTCGGGAGGGCCCAGGTTCGTATGAGCAGTTCTTC
TRBV5-1,TRBD2,TRBJ2-2,-,16,CASKTGTSGNTGELFF,TGCGCCAGCAAGACCGGGACTAGCGGAAACACCGGGGAGCTGTTTTTT
TRBV7-2,-,TRBJ2-7,few,16,CASSPSLFPSSGEQYF,TGTGCCAGCAGCCCTTCTCTATTCCCGTCGTCAGGCGAGCAGTACTTC
TRBV5-6,-,TRBJ2-1,-,15,CASSLLAGKDNEQFF,TGTGCCAGCAGCTTGCTGGCGGGAAAGGACAATGAGCAGTTCTTC
TRBV7-2,TRBD2,TRBJ2-4,few,16,CASSLTSGIQEHIQYF,TGTGCCAGCAGCTTAACTAGCGGGATCCAAGAGCACATTCAGTACTTC
TRBV7-2,-,TRBJ2-1,few,12,CASRLIVAEQFF,TGTGCCAGCAGACTTATAGTGGCGGAGCAGTTCTTC
TRBV28,-,TRBJ2-7,few,12,CASSLPHYEQYF,TGTGCCAGCAGTTTGCCCCACTACGAGCAGTACTTC
TRBV20-1,-,TRBJ1-2,many,16,CSARVLDSVISYGYTF,TGCAGTGCTAGAGTACTGGACAGCGTGATCTCATATGGCTACACCTTC
TRBV4-2,-,TRBJ2-1,few,15,CASSPEHLRGNEQFF,TGTGCCAGCAGCCCCGAACACCTCCGGGGCAATGAGCAGTTCTTC
TRBV6-6,-,TRBJ1-2,once,13,CASSFRDNYGYTF,TGTGCCAGCAGTTTCAGGGACAACTATGGCTACACCTTC
TRBV7-2,-,TRBJ2-7,many,13,CASSPGTPYEQYF,TGTGCCAGCAGCCCAGGGACACCCTACGAGCAGTACTTC
TRBV7-9,-,TRBJ1-4,-,14,CASSLTSTNEKLFF,TGTGCCAGCAGCTTAACCTCAACTAATGAAAAACTGTTTTTT
TRBV9,-,TRBJ2-2,-,15,CASSVNDARTGELFF,TGTGCCAGCAGCGTAAACGACGCCCGGACCGGGGAGCTGTTTTTT
TRBV11-1,TRBD2,TRBJ2-1,few,20,CASSLAMILARRDSYNEQFF,TGTGCCAGCAGCTTAGCCATGATACTAGCGAGAAGGGACTCCTACAATGAGCAGTTCTTC
TRBV7-2,-,TRBJ2-2,-,14,CASRSGRSEGELFF,TGTGCCAGCCGCTCGGGGCGGTCCGAAGGGGAGCTGTTTTTT
TRBV6-2/TRBV6-3,TRBD2,TRBJ2-1,many,16,CASSYRGAGGSNEQFF,TGTGCCAGCAGTTACAGAGGAGCGGGGGGTAGCAATGAGCAGTTCTTC
TRBV25-1,-,TRBJ2-5,many,13,CASSGWSSETQYF,TGTGCCAGCAGTGGGTGGTCTTCAGAGACCCAGTACTTC
TRBV7-2,-,TRBJ1-2,-,15,CASSLVVGGGYGYTF,TGTGCCAGCAGCTTAGTAGTAGGGGGTGGCTATGGCTACACCTTC
TRBV10-3,-,TRBJ2-4,few,12,CAISVEGDIQYF,TGTGCCATCAGTGTTGAGGGTGACATTCAGTACTTC
TRBV6-1,TRBD2,TRBJ2-3,few,16,CASTSLAGGFPDTQYF,TGTGCCAGCACTAGTCTAGCGGGAGGGTTCCCAGATACGCAGTATTTT
TRBV18,-,TRBJ2-1,-,16,CASSTNLVFGSNEQFF,TGTGCCAGCTCAACAAACCTAGTCTTTGGATCCAATGAGCAGTTCTTC
TRBV7-7,-,TRBJ2-1,few,15,CASSVGAGPYNEQFF,TGTGCCAGCAGCGTAGGAGCGGGCCCTTACAATGAGCAGTTCTTC
TRBV4-3,-,TRBJ1-2,few,15,CASSQDFTGDYGYTF,TGCGCCAGCAGCCAAGATTTTACGGGTGACTATGGCTACACCTTC
TRBV4-2,TRBD2,TRBJ2-5,-,17,CASSQDSGTSRQETQYF,TGTGCCAGCAGCCAAGATTCGGGGACTAGCCGCCAAGAGACCCAGTACTTC
TRBV12-3/TRBV12-4,TRBD1,TRBJ1-2,-,13,CASSLRAGGSYTF,TGTGCCAGCAGTTTACGGGCAGGGGGAAGTTACACCTTC
TRBV4-3,-,TRBJ1-1,-,13,CASSQRPNTEAFF,TGCGCCAGCAGCCAGCGGCCGAACACTGAAGCTTTCTTT
TRBV20-1,-,TRBJ2-7,few,11,CSARASYEQYF,TGCAGTGCCAGGGCGTCCTACGAGCAGTACTTC
TRBV6-2/TRBV6-3,-,TRBJ2-7,few,11,CASSMGREQYF,TGTGCCAGCAGTATGGGGCGCGAGCAGTACTTC
TRBV4-1,-,TRBJ2-5,-,17,CASSPGLAGLLEETQYF,TGTGCCAGCAGCCCCGGGCTCGCGGGCCTTCTGGAAGAGACCCAGTACTTC
TRBV20-1,-,TRBJ2-1,few,13,CSASSGAYNEQFF,TGCAGTGCCTCGAGTGGGGCGTACAATGAGCAGTTCTTC
TRBV25-1,TRBD1,TRBJ2-1,-,16,CASSELVGGSYNEQFF,TGTGCCAGCAGTGAATTGGTAGGGGGCAGTTACAATGAGCAGTTCTTC
TRBV27,TRBD1,TRBJ2-7,few,14,CASSSTDRGYEQYF,TGTGCCAGCAGTTCAACGGACAGGGGTTACGAGCAGTACTTC
TRBV18,-,TRBJ2-1,few,12,CASSPGTGEQFF,TGTGCCAGCTCACCGGGGACTGGAGAGCAGTTCTTC